This T cell receptor beta chain was profiled in a study of T-cell memory formation after mild COVID-19. Study background: Among the donors, TCR clusters were largely specific to each donor. Study results and limitations: Cross-reactive memory appears to have joined, as suggested by some responding clones showing up in pre-infection memory. Clones that shrank (day 15 to 85) were balanced CD4/CD8, whereas later expanders leaned CD4+.

Details on this clonotype: The antigen is unknown.

TCRdb recomputed calls from the 5' RACE reads with MiXCR, one row per CDR3 protein. This sample has 300,000 to 400,000 distinct CDR3 sequences, with approximately 15% found just once. From germline, CDR1 is MDHEN and CDR2 SYDVKM. The CDR3 consists of 13 residues. V was trimmed by 8 bases and J by 0 bases, leaving 10 bases between them. The rearrangement links TRBV28 to TRBJ1-1; the D is unclear. Sequenced sample: PBMCs or a T cell subset sorted from them (not recorded which). The source of this sequence is a man aged 18 to 30 who had mild COVID-19 (a few samples of this study predate the infection). Cell type and time point are not known. In nucleotides, the CDR3 is TGTGCCAGCGTGTCCCACTTGAACACTGAAGCTTTCTTT. Protein sequence: CASVSHLNTEAFF.